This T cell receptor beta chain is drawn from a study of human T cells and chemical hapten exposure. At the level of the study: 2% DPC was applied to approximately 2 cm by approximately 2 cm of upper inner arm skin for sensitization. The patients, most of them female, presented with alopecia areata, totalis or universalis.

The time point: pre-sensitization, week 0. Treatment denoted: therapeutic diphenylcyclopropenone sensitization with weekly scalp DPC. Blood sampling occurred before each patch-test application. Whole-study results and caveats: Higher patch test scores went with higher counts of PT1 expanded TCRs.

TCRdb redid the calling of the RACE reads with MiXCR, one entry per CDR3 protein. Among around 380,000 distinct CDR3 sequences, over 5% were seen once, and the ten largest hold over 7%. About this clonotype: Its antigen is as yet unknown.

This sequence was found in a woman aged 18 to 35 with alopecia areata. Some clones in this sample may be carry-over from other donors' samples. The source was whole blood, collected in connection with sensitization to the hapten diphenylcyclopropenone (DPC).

CDR3 sequence reads: CASSQEVGQTSYNSPLHF. CDR3 coding DNA: TGTGCCAGCAGCCAAGAAGTGGGACAGACCTCCTATAATTCACCCCTCCACTTT. The gene calls are TRBV4-2 and TRBJ1-6; 7 bases line up with TRBD1. J was trimmed by 0 bases and V by 0 bases; bases with no gene match: 5. CDR1 and CDR2 (germline): LGHNA, YNFKEQ. The CDR3 extends over 18 amino acids.